The 9 T cell receptor beta chains listed next were all sequenced from one sample in a study of cytomegalovirus exposure and HLA in healthy donors (dated by TCRdb to about 2017). The library came from the immunoSEQ multiplex PCR assay. For the multiplex PCR, a mixture combining 60 forward primers for TCR Vbeta segments and 13 reverse primers for TCR Jbeta segments was used. Drawn from immuneACCESS, this table holds only the in-frame rearrangements with V and J called that TCRdb kept. Clones are partly lost; checked studies trace under half to an unresolved V gene and leave the rest unexplained. Here the sample has 150,000 to 200,000 clones; roughly 65% occur a single time. In total, the top ten clones hold 3.5% to 5.5% of the sample. Sequencing was done on a sample of PBMCs. The receptors were sampled from a woman younger than 35 in good health and CMV-seropositive.

The genes are TRBV6-1 and TRBJ2-7; D gene uncertain. Germline V lookup: CDR1 MNHNS, CDR2 SASEGT. The CDR3 has 11 residues. V gave up 3 bases and J gave up 6 bases, with 6 bases separating them. The CDR3 region is CASSDLLEQYF. In nucleotides, the CDR3 is TGTGCCAGCAGTGATCTCCTCGAGCAGTACTTC.

This chain connects TRBV27 to TRBJ1-1; 8 nucleotides align to TRBD1. This CDR3 region has 17 residues. Losses at the gene ends were 5 bases for V and 0 bases for J; bases not matched to a gene: 11. CDR1 and CDR2 (germline): MNHEY, SMNVEV (reference sequence). The CDR3, as DNA: TGTGCCAGCAGTCCCGGGACAGGACGAGGAGTGAACACTGAAGCTTTCTTT. Residues: CASSPGTGRGVNTEAFF.

V and J are TRBV11-1 and TRBJ2-5; unclear D gene. Matching the DNA end better, TRBJ2-7 makes the J call doubtful. Per germline, CDR1 SGHAT and CDR2 FQDESV (reference sequence). The CDR3 sequence is 14 residues long. The CDR3 region has the DNA TGTGCCAGCAGCTTAGAATGGGGCTCCTACGAGCAGTACTTC. Protein: CASSLEWGSYEQYF.

There are a few counts of this clone. Written as DNA, the CDR3 is TGTGCCAGCAGGACAGGGTTTCCGAACACTGAAGCTTTCTTT. Amino acids: CASRTGFPNTEAFF. This chain uses TRBV27 with TRBJ1-1, with 7 bases aligning to TRBD1. The germline V gene has CDR1 MNHEY and CDR2 SMNVEV (reference sequence). Trimming cost V 6 bases and J 1 base; bases outside gene matches: 5. The CDR3 totals 14 residues.

The chain combines TRBV6-5 with TRBJ1-1; 7 bases fit TRBD1. CDR1 is MNHEY, CDR2 SVGAGI, per germline. V gave up 5 bases and J gave up 0 bases; unmatched junction bases: 6. The CDR3 spans 15 residues. This chain's CDR3 is CASSPGQILNTEAFF. CDR3 in DNA: TGTGCCAGCAGTCCGGGACAGATTCTGAACACTGAAGCTTTCTTT.

This clone was found a few times. The V and J genes are TRBV21-1 and TRBJ1-2. TRBV21-1 is labeled a pseudogene. The CDR3 loop spans 14 amino acids. The CDR3 is CASSKVEGFAGYSF. CDR3 nucleotide sequence: TGTGCCAGCAGCAAAGTTGAGGGTTTCGCTGGCTACTCCTTC.

Only one count was recorded for this clone. V usage is TRBV5-6 and J usage is TRBJ1-1; TRBD1 is a possible D gene (5 bases). The CDR3 runs 12 residues. V was cut by 3 bases and J by 7 bases, with 10 bases left in between. In germline, CDR1 is SGHDT, CDR2 YYEEEE. The CDR3 DNA reads as TGTGCCAGCAGCTCGGGCCAGGGTGAAGCTTTCTTT. Translating gives CASSSGQGEAFF.

CDR3 coding DNA: TGTGCCAGCAGCGCCCCGGGACAGGGGTTCTACGAGCAGTACTTC. This encodes CASSAPGQGFYEQYF. The chain uses TRBV5-6 and TRBJ2-7, with 10 bases lining up with TRBD1. Germline CDR1 is SGHDT and CDR2 is YYEEEE. The CDR3 is made up of 15 amino acids. Germline trimming cut 4 bases from V and 3 bases from J; bases unmatched to any gene: 7.

The chain has TRBV15 and TRBJ2-5, with TRBD2 matching 9 bases. J gave up 4 bases and V 1 base, and 10 bases lay outside the gene matches. CDR1 LNHNV and CDR2 YYDKDF come from the germline V gene (reference sequence). This CDR3 is 17 amino acids long. CDR3 sequence (DNA): TGTGCCACCAGCAGAGTTATCAGCGGGAGGAGGGCAGAGACCCAGTACTTC. Translation: CATSRVISGRRAETQYF.